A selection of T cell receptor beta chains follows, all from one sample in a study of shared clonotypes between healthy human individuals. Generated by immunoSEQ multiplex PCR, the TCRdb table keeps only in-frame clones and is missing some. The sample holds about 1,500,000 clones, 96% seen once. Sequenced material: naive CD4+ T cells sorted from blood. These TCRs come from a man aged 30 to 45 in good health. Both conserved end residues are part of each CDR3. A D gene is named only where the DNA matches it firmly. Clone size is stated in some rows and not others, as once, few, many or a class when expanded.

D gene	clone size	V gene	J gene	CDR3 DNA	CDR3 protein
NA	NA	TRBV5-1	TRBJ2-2	TGCGCCAGCCGCCGTCTCCAGGGGCCCGGAACCCGGGAGCTGTTTTTT	CASRRLQGPGTRELFF
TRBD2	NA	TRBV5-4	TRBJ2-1	TGTGCCAGCAGCCGCCCCGTGATAGCGGGAGGCAATGAGCAGTTCTTC	CASSRPVIAGGNEQFF
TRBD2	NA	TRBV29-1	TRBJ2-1	TGCAGCGTTGAGACTAGCAGTTACAATGAGCAGTTCTTC	CSVETSSYNEQFF
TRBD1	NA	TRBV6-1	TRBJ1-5	TGTGCCAGCAGTGCCGGGACAGGGTACCGTCGCAATCAGCCCCAGCATTTT	CASSAGTGYRRNQPQHF
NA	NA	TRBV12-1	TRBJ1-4	TGTGCCAGCAGCTTTGTTCGCCCAACTAATGAAAAACTGTTTTTT	CASSFVRPTNEKLFF
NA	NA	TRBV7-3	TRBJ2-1	TGTGCCAGCAGCGGCTCCCGGGGGTCCGGCTCCTACAATGAGCAGTTCTTC	CASSGSRGSGSYNEQFF
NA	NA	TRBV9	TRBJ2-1	TGTGCCAGCAGCGTTCGAGCGGTCCTGAGCTCCTACAATGAGCAGTTCTTC	CASSVRAVLSSYNEQFF
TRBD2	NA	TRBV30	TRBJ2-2	TGTGCCTGGAGTGTACGGAGACTAGCGGGAAGGACCGGGGAGCTGTTTTTT	CAWSVRRLAGRTGELFF
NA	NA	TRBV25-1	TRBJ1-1	TGTGCCAGCAGTGAATCTGCAGGGCTTTTGGCTGAAGCTTTCTTT	CASSESAGLLAEAFF
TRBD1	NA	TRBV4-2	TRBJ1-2	TGTGCCAGCAGCCAAGGAACCGGACAGGGGTCTGGCTACACCTTC	CASSQGTGQGSGYTF
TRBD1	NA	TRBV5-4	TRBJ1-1	TGTGCCAGCAGCTTGGCGGGACAGTTGAACACTGAAGCTTTCTTT	CASSLAGQLNTEAFF
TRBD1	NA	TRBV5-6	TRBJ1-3	TGTGCCAGCAGTCCTACAGGGGTTTCTGGAAACACCATATATTTT	CASSPTGVSGNTIYF
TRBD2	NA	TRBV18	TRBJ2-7	TGTGCCAGCTCACCACTCGCACTAGCGACAAGCTCCTACGAGCAGTACTTC	CASSPLALATSSYEQYF
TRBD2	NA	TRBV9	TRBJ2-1	TGTGCCAGCAGCGAGCGGGAGGGCCCCTACAATGAGCAGTTCTTC	CASSEREGPYNEQFF
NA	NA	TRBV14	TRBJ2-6	TGTGCCAGCAGCCAAATGAGGGCCGGGGCCAACGTCCTGACTTTC	CASSQMRAGANVLTF
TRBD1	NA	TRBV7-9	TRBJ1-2	TGTGCCAGCAGCGTCCCGGACAGGACCTATGGCTACACCTTC	CASSVPDRTYGYTF
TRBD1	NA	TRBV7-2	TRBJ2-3	TGTGCCAGCAGCTTAGGGACAGGAGATACGCAGTATTTT	CASSLGTGDTQYF
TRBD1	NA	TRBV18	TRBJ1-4	TGTGCCAGCTCACCAGAGCTTGGGACAGGGTTGACAACTAATGAAAAACTGTTTTTT	CASSPELGTGLTTNEKLFF
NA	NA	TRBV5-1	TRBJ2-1	TGCGCCAGCAGCGGGGGCTTAGGTTCGAGCTCCTACAATGAGCAGTTCTTC	CASSGGLGSSSYNEQFF
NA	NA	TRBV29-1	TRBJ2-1	TGCAGCGTCGAAGACGGGGGCTTGTACAATGAGCAGTTCTTC	CSVEDGGLYNEQFF
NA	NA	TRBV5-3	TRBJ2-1	TGTGCCAGAAGCTTGCACTCCCCCACTGAGCTTACCTACAATGAGCAGTTCTTC	CARSLHSPTELTYNEQFF
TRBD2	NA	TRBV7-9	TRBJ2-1	TGTGCCAGCAGCTTAGGTGGACTAGCGGGAGGAGTCAATGAGCAGTTCTTC	CASSLGGLAGGVNEQFF
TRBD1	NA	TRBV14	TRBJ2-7	TGTGCCAGCAGCCAAGACCGGGACAGGGATTCCTACGAGCAGTACTTC	CASSQDRDRDSYEQYF
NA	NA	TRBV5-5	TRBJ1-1	TGTGCCAGCAGCCTAAGAGGTCGTAACACGGCTGAAGCTTTCTTT	CASSLRGRNTAEAFF
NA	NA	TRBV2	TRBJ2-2	TGTGCCAGCAGTGTCGAGGGGGGAGCGAACACCGGGGAGCTGTTTTTT	CASSVEGGANTGELFF
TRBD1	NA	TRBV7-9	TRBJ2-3	TGTGCCAGCAGCCCACGGACAGGGCCGTTAGATACGCAGTATTTT	CASSPRTGPLDTQYF
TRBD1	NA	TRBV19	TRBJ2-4	TGTGCCAGTTCAATCGGGACAGGGAAAAACATTCAGTACTTC	CASSIGTGKNIQYF
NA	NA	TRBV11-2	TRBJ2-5	TGTGCCAGCAGCTTACGACAGCAACAAGAGACCCAGTACTTC	CASSLRQQQETQYF
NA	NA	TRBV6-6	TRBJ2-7	TGTGCCAGCAGTTCCCCCGGGACCTTCAGTAACTTC	CASSSPGTFSNF
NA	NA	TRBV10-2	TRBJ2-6	TGCGCCAGCAGTCAGGGCTCTGGGGCCAACGTCCTGACTTTC	CASSQGSGANVLTF
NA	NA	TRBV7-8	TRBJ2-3	TGTGCCAGCAGTTTAAGAGGGAGCACAAGGCCGGGACCGGGGTGGGCAGATACGCAGTATTTT	CASSLRGSTRPGPGWADTQYF
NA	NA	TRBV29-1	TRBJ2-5	TGCAGCGTTGAATCCACGTCGGAGACCCAGTACTTC	CSVESTSETQYF
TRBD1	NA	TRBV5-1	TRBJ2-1	TGCGCCAGCAGCACTATACAGGGGGCGCAAAATGAGCAGTTCTTC	CASSTIQGAQNEQFF
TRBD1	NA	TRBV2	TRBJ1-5	TGTGCCAGCAGTGAATTGGACAGGGGGTACCGCCAGCATTTT	CASSELDRGYRQHF
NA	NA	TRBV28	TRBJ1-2	TGTGCCAGCAGAGAAAAGGACAGAGCTAACTATGGCTACACCTTC	CASREKDRANYGYTF
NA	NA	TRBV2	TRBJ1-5	TGTGCCAGCAAGAGCTGGGTCGACGATAGCAATCAGCCCCAGCATTTT	CASKSWVDDSNQPQHF
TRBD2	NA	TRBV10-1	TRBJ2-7	TGCGCCAGCAGTGAGTCAAGCGGGAGCGAAAAGGGAGAGCAGTACTTC	CASSESSGSEKGEQYF
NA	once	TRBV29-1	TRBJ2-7	TGCAGCGTCCGGGTGGGGAGCTACGAGCAGTACTTC	CSVRVGSYEQYF
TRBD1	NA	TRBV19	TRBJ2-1	TGTGCCAGTAGTATAGTAAGGGGGCGCGGGCAGTTCTTC	CASSIVRGRGQFF
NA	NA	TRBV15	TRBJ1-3	TGTGCCACCAGCAGATCCCCAAGGCCCGGAGCGGAAGGAAACACCATATATTTT	CATSRSPRPGAEGNTIYF